The 2 T cell receptor beta chains presented below share a single source sample, sequenced in a study of beta chain features in type 1 diabetes. Study-level results: In every one of the four CD4+ subsets, TCRB CDR3s were moderately but significantly shorter in Type 1 diabetes patients.

These receptors lack a known antigen. Every bit of the isolated RNA underwent reverse transcription, so sequencing read expressed TCRB transcripts. Method: immunoSEQ multiplex PCR; TCRdb's copy keeps in-frame clones and lacks some. The data contain about 660,000 clones, roughly an eighth of them singletons. The sequenced sample consisted of naive CD4+ T cells from blood. All receptors come from a young man with type 1 diabetes.

In its sample, this clone was seen a few times. This CDR3 is also generated by other DNA sequences in the sample. V is TRBV30 and J is TRBJ1-5; D possibly corresponds to TRBD1 (6 bases). Trimming stripped 2 bases from V and 4 bases from J, with 9 bases between. The CDR3 spans 13 residues. Germline V gene lookup returns CDR1 GTSNPN and CDR2 SVGIG (reference sequence). The CDR3 sequence: CAWSRRGNQPQHF. The CDR3 DNA is TGTGCCTGGAGTCGCAGGGGTAATCAGCCCCAGCATTTT.

The rearrangement links TRBV4-3 to TRBJ2-3; weak D call: TRBD1 (6 bases). This CDR3 has 18 residues. V gave up 6 bases and J gave up 1 base, with 23 bases separating them. The V gene's germline CDR1 is LGHNA and CDR2 YSLEER. CDR3 nucleotide sequence: TGCGCCAGCAGTCCCATGTCCAGGGGCACTTCTGGCACAGATACGCAGTATTTT. Translated, it gives CASSPMSRGTSGTDTQYF.